The 29 T cell receptor beta chains below were found in one sample sequenced in a study of blood T cells in healthy people across ages. Together with a sample-barcoded 5' primer, a J-beta primer mix was included in a second PCR lasting 7 to 11 cycles. One entry per CDR3 protein, called by TCRdb with MiXCR from the 5' RACE reads. The repertoire holds 550,000 to 750,000 distinct CDR3 sequences, with 20% to 25% as singletons. What was sequenced was blood. The origin of the receptors is a man in his sixties or seventies in good health.

This clonotype has just a few counts. One end of the junction is discordant with germline, which a read error may explain. CDR3 sequence (DNA): TGTGCCAGCAGCACCGACAGGTCGAGCACCGGGGGGCTGTTTTTT. Its translation is CASSTDRSSTGGLFF. The genes are TRBV28 and TRBJ2-2; D tentatively reads TRBD1 or TRBD2 (6 bases each). Germline V gives CDR1 MDHEN, CDR2 SYDVKM. This CDR3 region has 15 residues.

This clonotype was observed at least ten times. The chain couples TRBV2 to TRBJ2-3; 9 bases map to TRBD2. Per germline, CDR1 SNHLY and CDR2 FYNNEI. CDR3 length equals 16 residues. Unmatched junction bases numbered 9, after V lost 3 bases and J lost 5 bases. CDR3 in amino acids: CASSDVASGIKDTQYF. The CDR3 DNA is TGTGCCAGCAGTGATGTGGCTAGCGGGATTAAAGATACGCAGTATTTT.

The CDR3: CASSQGTYSVNEQFF. Written as DNA, the CDR3 is TGTGCCAGCAGCCAAGGGACGTATTCTGTTAATGAGCAGTTCTTC. The rearrangement uses TRBV3-1 and TRBJ2-1; D gene unclear. The V gene lost 1 base and the J gene lost 7 bases, with 14 bases spanning the gap. Germline values: CDR1 LGHDT, CDR2 YNNKEL (reference sequence). The CDR3 totals 15 residues.

The gene calls are TRBV30 and TRBJ2-5; perhaps TRBD2 as D (5 bases). The CDR3 spans 13 residues. Germline CDR1 reads GTSNPN; CDR2 reads SVGIG (reference sequence). With 0 bases removed from V and 5 bases from J, the gap between germline ends came to 10 bases. This CDR3 is CAWSVRGFETQYF. CDR3 in DNA: TGTGCCTGGAGTGTACGAGGGTTTGAGACCCAGTACTTC. Combining the CDR3 with reference TRBV30 and TRBJ2-5 gives the whole variable domain SQTIHQWPATLVQPVGSPLSLECTVEGTSNPNLYWYRQAAGRGLQLLFYSVGIGQISSEVPQNLSASRPQDRQFILSSKKLLLSDSGFYLCAWSVRGFETQYFGPGTRLLVL.

This chain uses TRBV3-1 with TRBJ1-1, with D uncertain. The ends were cut back, 3 bases at V and 5 bases at J, with 16 bases in the middle. Looked up from germline, CDR1 is LGHDT and CDR2 is YNNKEL (reference sequence). The CDR3 totals 15 residues. The CDR3 is CASSQVQASGTEAFF. The CDR3 DNA follows: TGTGCCAGCAGCCAGGTCCAAGCTTCGGGGACTGAAGCTTTCTTT.

This rearrangement joins TRBV12-3 or TRBV12-4 to TRBJ2-5; no clear D. The germline V and J ends were trimmed by 6 bases and 1 base, with 6 bases remaining between them. The length of the CDR3 is 12 residues. CDR3 protein: CASSNRQETQYF. The CDR3 coding sequence is TGTGCCAGCAGCAACCGCCAAGAGACCCAGTACTTC.

The chain employs TRBV5-1 and TRBJ1-3, with D hard to call. From germline, CDR1 is SGHRS and CDR2 YFSETQ. Trimming took 3 bases from V and 2 from J, leaving 12 bases between them. The length of the CDR3 is 15 residues. The CDR3 DNA reads as TGCGCCAGCAGCTCCGGACTGGATCCTGGAAACACCATATATTTT. It codes for CASSSGLDPGNTIYF.

Only a few counts were recorded for this clonotype. The chain recombines TRBV27 with TRBJ2-5; D may be TRBD1 (5 bases). Near its end, the DNA agrees better with TRBJ2-7, so the J call may be wrong. From germline, CDR1 is MNHEY and CDR2 SMNVEV (reference sequence). The CDR3 is 14 amino acids. This CDR3 reads CASRPLGARNEQYF. The CDR3 region has the DNA TGTGCCAGCAGACCTTTAGGGGCGCGTAACGAGCAGTACTTC.

The table lists this clonotype with a few counts. V gene TRBV28 combines with J gene TRBJ1-6; 11 bases are shared with TRBD1. Looked up from germline, CDR1 is MDHEN and CDR2 is SYDVKM. This CDR3 is 17 amino acids long. V dropped 6 bases and J dropped 1; count of bases not matched to a gene: 5. CDR3 nucleotide sequence: TGTGCCAGCAGCCTCGGACAGGGGGCTTCCTATAATTCACCCCTCCACTTT. Its protein is CASSLGQGASYNSPLHF. Based on the CDR3 plus reference TRBV28 and TRBJ1-6, the full variable domain is DVKVTQSSRYLVKRTGEKVFLECVQDMDHENMFWYRQDPGLGLRLIYFSYDVKMKEKGDIPEGYSVSREKKERFSLILESASTNQTSMYLCASSLGQGASYNSPLHFGNGTRLTVT.

J is TRBJ2-7 and V is TRBV12-3 or TRBV12-4; TRBD2 agrees at 11 bases. The CDR3 runs 15 residues. The J segment lost 4 bases and the V segment lost 5 bases, leaving 7 bases of the junction unmatched. This CDR3 reads CASSTTSGKPYEQYF. The CDR3, as DNA: TGTGCCAGCAGTACGACTAGCGGGAAACCTTACGAGCAGTACTTC.

This clonotype was picked up one time. CDR3 bases: TGTGCCAGCAGTCGACTAGCGGGAGACTTGACAGATACGCAGTATTTT. This translates into CASSRLAGDLTDTQYF. The rearrangement uses TRBV7-2 and TRBJ2-3, with TRBD2 identical over 12 bases. The CDR3 is 16 residues long. V lost 6 bases, J lost 3 bases, and 7 bases stayed unmatched. Germline-derived CDR1 and CDR2 are SGHTA and FQGNSA.

The chain is built from TRBV29-1 and TRBJ1-2; D not certain. The CDR3 consists of 15 residues. CDR1 and CDR2 (germline): SQVTM, ANQGSEA. Trimming pared 4 bases from V and 0 bases from J, leaving 15 bases between. The CDR3 here is CSVVRKTEANYGYTF. The CDR3 nucleotides read TGCAGCGTTGTCCGTAAGACCGAGGCTAACTATGGCTACACCTTC.

The rearrangement links TRBV28 to TRBJ2-7; 10 positions match TRBD1. Trimming took 3 bases from V and 0 from J; bases not matched to a gene: 2. The CDR3 has 15 residues. Germline V CDR1 and CDR2: MDHEN, SYDVKM. CDR3 loop: CASSLTGGPSYEQYF. The CDR3 nucleotides read TGTGCCAGCAGTTTGACAGGGGGCCCCTCCTACGAGCAGTACTTC.

This clonotype was detected a few times. The rearrangement joins TRBV6-5 to TRBJ2-5; D might be TRBD1 (5 bases). This CDR3 comprises 13 residues. V lost 0 bases to trimming and J lost 5 bases, with 7 bases between them. CDR1 and CDR2 from the germline V gene are MNHEY and SVGAGI. The CDR3 region is CASSYSRAETQYF. CDR3 in DNA: TGTGCCAGCAGTTACTCCAGGGCCGAGACCCAGTACTTC.

This clonotype was counted a few times. V usage is TRBV7-2 and J usage is TRBJ1-2, with D uncertain. From germline, CDR1 is SGHTA and CDR2 FQGNSA. The ends were cut back, 2 bases at V and 6 bases at J, with 10 bases in the middle. CDR3 length: 13 amino acids. CDR3 nucleotide sequence: TGTGCCAGCAGCTTATCTCACCTCGATGGCTACACCTTC. This gives the protein CASSLSHLDGYTF. The full variable domain, in which reference TRBV7-2 and TRBJ1-2 provide the parts outside the CDR3, is GAGVSQSPSNKVTEKGKDVELRCDPISGHTALYWYRQSLGQGLEFLIYFQGNSAPDKSGLPSDRFSAERTGGSVSTLTIQRTQQEDSAVYLCASSLSHLDGYTFGSGTRLTVV.

The rearrangement joins TRBV5-8 to TRBJ2-5; TRBD2 aligns across 14 bases. Gene TRBJ2-1 matches the end of the DNA better, so the J call may be wrong. From germline, CDR1 is SGHTS and CDR2 YDEGEE. The CDR3 loop spans 17 amino acids. The CDR3 protein is CASSPGTSGSTYNEQFF. As DNA, the CDR3 is TGTGCCAGCAGCCCTGGGACTAGCGGGAGTACCTACAATGAGCAGTTCTTC.

This clonotype has just a few counts. The rearrangement links TRBV7-2 to TRBJ2-3; D ambiguous. The CDR3 runs 16 residues. The V gene lost 3 bases and the J gene lost 0 bases, with 13 bases spanning the gap. Germline V gene lookup returns CDR1 SGHTA and CDR2 FQGNSA. CDR3 sequence (DNA): TGTGCCAGCAGCTTCGCGGCGGCCTCTAGCACAGATACGCAGTATTTT. As protein: CASSFAAASSTDTQYF.

The chain has TRBV9 and TRBJ2-7; 8 nucleotides agree with TRBD2. This CDR3 has 16 amino acids. V was clipped by 2 bases and J by 7 bases; unmatched bases: 14. The germline gives CDR1 SGDLS, CDR2 YYNGEE. In DNA form, the CDR3 reads TGTGCCAGCAGCGTTTCCCCAGCGGGAGCTTCGGGTGAGCAGTACTTC. Translating it yields CASSVSPAGASGEQYF.

The chain has TRBV9 and TRBJ1-2; D perhaps matches TRBD1 (5 bases). CDR3 length: 16 amino acids. Trimming took 1 base from V and 8 from J, leaving 21 bases between them. Germline-derived CDR1 and CDR2 are SGDLS and YYNGEE. In nucleotides, the CDR3 is TGTGCCAGCAGCGTAACGTTAGGGGCGGCAGGGAGAGGCTACACCTTC. It translates to CASSVTLGAAGRGYTF.

V and J are TRBV6-6 and TRBJ2-1; D tentatively fits TRBD1 or TRBD2 (6 bases each). Trimming left V 1 base short and J 7 bases short, with 11 bases between. The CDR3 length is 14 residues. The germline V gene has CDR1 MNHNY and CDR2 SVGAGI (reference sequence). The CDR3 region is CASSYLGGGNEQFF. CDR3 sequence (DNA): TGTGCCAGCAGTTACTTGGGGGGCGGGAATGAGCAGTTCTTC.

The CDR3 reads CASSRTGGLRYEQYF. CDR3 DNA: TGTGCCAGCAGCCGAACTGGGGGCCTGCGGTACGAGCAGTACTTC. The chain recombines TRBV28 with TRBJ2-7; the D gene is possibly TRBD1 (6 bases). CDR1 is MDHEN, CDR2 SYDVKM, per germline. The CDR3 spans 15 residues. V was cut by 6 bases and J by 4 bases, with 19 bases left in between.

Comments on this clonotype: The junction differs from germline at one of its ends, possibly a read error. This chain uses TRBV20-1 with TRBJ2-1; D gene ambiguous. The CDR3 is 12 amino acids. Germline V lookup: CDR1 DFQATT, CDR2 SNEGSKA (reference sequence). CDR3 loop: CSAPHDSNEQSF. The CDR3 nucleotides are TGCAGTGCACCGCACGACTCAAATGAGCAGTCCTTC.

This clonotype has at least ten counts. This chain links TRBV11-2 with TRBJ2-5; 7 bases are shared with TRBD2. The junction had 5 bases not matched to a gene; V was cut back by 3 bases and J by 1 base. The V gene's germline CDR1 is SGHAT and CDR2 FQNNGV. The CDR3 contains 15 residues. The CDR3 loop is CASSLGREPQETQYF. For the CDR3, the DNA is TGTGCCAGCAGCTTGGGGCGGGAGCCCCAAGAGACCCAGTACTTC.

This rearrangement joins TRBV5-4 to TRBJ2-5; D might be TRBD2 (7 bases). The germline gives CDR1 SGHNT, CDR2 YYREEE (reference sequence). The V end lost 4 bases, the J end lost 5 bases, and 15 bases lay between the germline ends. The CDR3 sequence is 14 residues long. As DNA, the CDR3 is TGTGCCAGCAGCCCTTCGGGGGGCCGGGAGACCCAGTACTTC. Encoded protein: CASSPSGGRETQYF.

This clonotype was counted only a few times. The chain is built from TRBV15 and TRBJ2-3; 10 nucleotides match TRBD2. From germline, CDR1 is LNHNV and CDR2 YYDKDF (reference sequence). J lost 2 bases, V lost 0 bases, and 5 bases had no gene match. This CDR3 region has 17 residues. CDR3 residues: CATSRDLTSGVTDTQYF. In DNA form, the CDR3 reads TGTGCCACCAGCAGAGATCTTACTAGCGGGGTCACAGATACGCAGTATTTT.

V gene TRBV30 combines with J gene TRBJ1-4; D is unclear. This CDR3 is built from 13 residues. The germline CDR1 and CDR2 sequences are GTSNPN and SVGIG (reference sequence). V lost 1 base and J 7 bases, leaving 10 bases between the germline ends. The CDR3 DNA is TGTGCCTGGAGTGCTCCTAACCCTGAAAAACTGTTTTTT. Its protein product is CAWSAPNPEKLFF. The full variable domain, in which reference TRBV30 and TRBJ1-4 provide the parts outside the CDR3, is SQTIHQWPATLVQPVGSPLSLECTVEGTSNPNLYWYRQAAGRGLQLLFYSVGIGQISSEVPQNLSASRPQDRQFILSSKKLLLSDSGFYLCAWSAPNPEKLFFGSGTQLSVL.

This clonotype occurred a few times. V usage is TRBV5-6 and J usage is TRBJ1-3; TRBD1 matches 7 bases. Germline CDR1 is SGHDT and CDR2 is YYEEEE. V was clipped by 0 bases and J by 4 bases; unmatched bases: 4. CDR3 length equals 15 residues. The CDR3: CASSLGQGRGNTIYF. The CDR3 DNA follows: TGTGCCAGCAGCTTGGGACAGGGAAGAGGAAACACCATATATTTT.

This clonotype was seen repeatedly, ten times or more. The J gene is TRBJ1-1, the V gene TRBV5-1; possibly TRBD1 for D (5 bases). Germline CDR1 reads SGHRS; CDR2 reads YFSETQ. The CDR3 runs to 14 residues. V shed 1 base and J shed 2 bases, with 9 bases lying between them. The CDR3 DNA is TGCGCCAGCAGCTTGCGGGGGGGTAACACTGAAGCTTTCTTT. This codes for CASSLRGGNTEAFF.

This clonotype was counted ten times or more. The chain uses TRBV5-1 and TRBJ2-3; 9 positions agree with TRBD2. The junction had 2 bases not matched to a gene; V was cut back by 4 bases and J by 2 bases. The CDR3 has 14 amino acids. CDR1 SGHRS and CDR2 YFSETQ come from the germline V gene. CDR3 sequence (DNA): TGCGCCAGCAGCAGCGGGAGGTTCACAGATACGCAGTATTTT. Its translation: CASSSGRFTDTQYF. The full variable domain, completed using reference TRBV5-1 and TRBJ2-3, is KAGVTQTPRYLIKTRGQQVTLSCSPISGHRSVSWYQQTPGQGLQFLFEYFSETQRNKGNFPGRFSGRQFSNSRSEMNVSTLELGDSALYLCASSSGRFTDTQYFGPGTRLTVL.